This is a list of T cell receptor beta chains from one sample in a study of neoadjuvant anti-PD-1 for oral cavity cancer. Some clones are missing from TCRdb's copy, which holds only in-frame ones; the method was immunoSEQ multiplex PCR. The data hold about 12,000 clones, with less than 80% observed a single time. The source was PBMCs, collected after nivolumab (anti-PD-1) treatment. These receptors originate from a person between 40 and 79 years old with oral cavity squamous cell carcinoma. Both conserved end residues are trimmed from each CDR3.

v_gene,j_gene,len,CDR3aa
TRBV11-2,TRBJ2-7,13,ASSIQGSPSTWQY
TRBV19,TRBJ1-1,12,ASSITQLNTEAF
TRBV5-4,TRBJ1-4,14,ASSLSGTGAHEKLF
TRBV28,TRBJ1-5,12,ASSLVGPNQPQH
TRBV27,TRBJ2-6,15,ASSWDSKYSGANVLT
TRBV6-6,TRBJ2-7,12,ASSYSTGPYEQY
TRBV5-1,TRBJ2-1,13,ASSLNAGGVDEQF
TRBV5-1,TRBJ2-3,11,ASRLDSTDTQY
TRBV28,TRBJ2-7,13,ASTSAVLVAGEQY
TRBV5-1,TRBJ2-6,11,ASSVTGANVLT
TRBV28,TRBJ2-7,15,ASSSLLAGWGSYEQY
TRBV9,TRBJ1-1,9,ASIMNTEAF